The T cell receptor (beta chain) described here comes from a study of cytomegalovirus exposure and HLA in healthy donors. Study results and caveats: The HLA-A and HLA-B alleles of most subjects were reportedly predicted accurately from TCR beta sequences.

Points on this clone: The antigen is not known.

The CDR3 sequence is 16 residues long. Per the germline V gene, CDR1 is SGHRS and CDR2 is YFSETQ. Trimming pared 1 base from V and 0 bases from J, leaving 10 bases between. PCR involved 60 Vbeta and 13 Jbeta primers. Per the original methods: Roughly 9.9 million shared chains were among the roughly 78 million unique TCR beta chains that a later analysis counted. TCRdb keeps only in-frame clones here, not all; method: immunoSEQ multiplex PCR. That table furnishes V, J and clone size, whereas the DNA furnished D and trimming. The table includes 95,000 to 150,000 clones, over 60% detected once. The receptor comes from a woman between 40 and 50 years old in good health and CMV-seropositive. This sequence joins TRBV5-1 and TRBJ2-2, with a possible D match to TRBD1 (5 bases). The sequencing sample was made of PBMCs. DNA for the CDR3: TGCGCCAGCAGCTTGTTAAGGGGCCCGAACACCGGGGAGCTGTTTTTT. Translation gives CASSLLRGPNTGELFF.